The 2 T cell receptor beta chains reported below all come from one sample, sequenced in a study of CD8+CD57+ T cells in acquired aplastic anemia. Both TCR beta VDJ combination and CDR3 sequence profiling were carried out. Genomic DNA was the template for this profiling. TCRdb recomputed calls from the reads with MiXCR, one row per CDR3 protein. The sample yields under 350,000 distinct CDR3 sequences, 56% seen once. Patients included in sequencing had previously demonstrated CD8+CD57+ cell expansion by flow cytometry. Sequencing input: sorted CD4+, CD8+, or CD8+CD57+ T cells (not recorded which) from PBMCs. The source of these receptors is a human donor with aplastic anemia.

As concerns this clonotype: Lacking the conserved final phenylalanine or tryptophan, this CDR3 likely reflects a read error. The rearrangement joins TRBV7-9 to TRBJ1-1, with D uncertain. CDR1 is SEHNR and CDR2 is FQNEAQ in the germline V gene (reference sequence). Trimming removed 4 bases from V and 7 bases from J, with 16 bases in between. This CDR3 contains 14 residues. CDR3 protein: CASSSAGAAVEAFC. CDR3 nucleotides: TGTGCCAGCAGCTCCGCGGGTGCGGCAGTTGAAGCTTTCTGT.

The chain couples TRBV7-3 to TRBJ2-3; 8 bases line up with TRBD2. This CDR3 spans 15 amino acids. V lost 3 bases to trimming and J lost 7 bases; unmatched junction nucleotides: 9. CDR1 is SGHTA and CDR2 is FQGTGA in the germline V gene. CDR3 residues: CASSFLAGGRNTQYF. CDR3 sequence (DNA): TGTGCCAGCAGCTTTTTGGCGGGGGGCAGAAATACGCAGTATTTT.